This T cell receptor beta chain was recorded in a study of control samples from healthy donors and cancer patients. The assay was immunoSEQ multiplex PCR, and TCRdb's table has in-frame clones only and misses some. The sample records about 140,000 clones, approximately 90% being singletons. The length of the CDR3 is 14 residues. V was cut by 5 bases and J by 3 bases, with 13 bases left in between. Germline CDR1 and CDR2: SGHVS and FQNEAQ. The receptor was isolated from a woman in her twenties or thirties in good health. Sample: blood. The rearrangement uses TRBV7-8 and TRBJ1-1; D unresolved. CDR3 DNA sequence: TGTGCCAGCAGCCCGGAGGTGGACTACACTGAAGCTTTCTTT. Encoded protein: CASSPEVDYTEAFF. Supplemented by reference TRBV7-8 and TRBJ1-1, the full variable domain reads GAGVSQSPRYKVAKRGQDVALRCDPISGHVSLFWYQQALGQGPEFLTYFQNEAQLDKSGLPSDRFFAERPEGSVSTLKIQRTQQEDSAVYLCASSPEVDYTEAFFGQGTRLTVV.